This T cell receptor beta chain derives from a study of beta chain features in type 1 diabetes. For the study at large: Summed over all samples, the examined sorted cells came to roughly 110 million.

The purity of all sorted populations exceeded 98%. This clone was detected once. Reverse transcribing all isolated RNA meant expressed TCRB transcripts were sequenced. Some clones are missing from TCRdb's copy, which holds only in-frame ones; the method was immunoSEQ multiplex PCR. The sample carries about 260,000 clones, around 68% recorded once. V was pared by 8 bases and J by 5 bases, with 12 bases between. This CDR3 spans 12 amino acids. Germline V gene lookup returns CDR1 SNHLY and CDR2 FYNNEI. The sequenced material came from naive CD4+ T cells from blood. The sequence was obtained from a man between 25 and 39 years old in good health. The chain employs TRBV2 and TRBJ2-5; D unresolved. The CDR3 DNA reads TGTGCCAGCTCTGTATCCGAGGAGACCCAGTACTTC. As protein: CASSVSEETQYF. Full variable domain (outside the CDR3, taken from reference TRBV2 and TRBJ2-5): EPEVTQTPSHQVTQMGQEVILRCVPISNHLYFYWYRQILGQKVEFLVSFYNNEISEKSEIFDDQFSVERPDGSNFTLKIRSTKLEDSAMYFCASSVSEETQYFGPGTRLLVL.